This T cell receptor (beta chain) was sequenced during a study of blood T cell repertoires in COVID-19. Assay: immunoSEQ multiplex PCR; the TCRdb copy retains only in-frame clones and omits some. This table holds 100,000 to 150,000 clones, 85% found once. Material for sequencing was peripheral blood. The receptor was derived from an elderly man with active or convalescent COVID-19.

Here the CDR3 DNA reads TGTGCCAGCAGCCTCAGGCCCCAACCGGAAGAGACCCAGTACTTC. This codes for CASSLRPQPEETQYF. The V call is TRBV7-6, the J call TRBJ2-5; D is uncertain. The germline V and J ends were trimmed by 5 bases and 3 bases, with 16 bases remaining between them. Germline V gene data show CDR1 as SGHVS and CDR2 as FNYEAQ. The CDR3 sequence is 15 residues long.